This is a list of T cell receptor beta chains from one sample in a study of response to subunit inactivated influenza vaccine. One entry per CDR3 protein, called by TCRdb with MiXCR from the RT-PCR reads. This sample has about 480,000 distinct CDR3 sequences, with over 9.5% found just once. Source: PBMCs from blood, taken about 6 weeks after vaccination. The source is a man aged 50 to 59 who received an inactivated influenza vaccine. CDR3s include the opening cysteine and the closing phenylalanine or tryptophan. A D gene is named only where the DNA matches it firmly. For some rows the clone size is stated as once, few or many, or as a class when expanded; others skip it.

d_gene,v_gene,abundance,j_gene,CDR3nt,CDR3aa
TRBD2,TRBV7-2,many,TRBJ2-1,TGTGCCAGCAGCTTAGGAGCTAGCGGGAGAATCTACAATGAGCAGTTCTTC,CASSLGASGRIYNEQFF
-,TRBV4-3,few,TRBJ1-1,TGCGCCAGCAGCCAAGTATGGAAAGGTAGCACTGAAGCTTTCTTT,CASSQVWKGSTEAFF
TRBD1,TRBV6-5,-,TRBJ2-3,TGTGCCAGCAGTTACGTTGGACAGGGGAACACAGATACGCAGTATTTT,CASSYVGQGNTDTQYF
-,TRBV9,few,TRBJ2-6,TGTGCCAGCAGCGCCCCCTCCTCGATCCCCAGCTCTGGGGCCAACGTCCTGACTTTC,CASSAPSSIPSSGANVLTF
-,TRBV20-1,few,TRBJ1-2,TGCAGTGCTAGAGATTTGGGCGGGATGGACTATGGCTACACCTTC,CSARDLGGMDYGYTF
TRBD1,TRBV5-5,-,TRBJ2-1,TGTGCCAGCAGCAACCGGGACAGGGGGCTAGGAGTCTACAATGAGCAGTTCTTC,CASSNRDRGLGVYNEQFF
-,TRBV7-2,few,TRBJ2-3,TGTGCCAGCAGCGCCCCGGCCGACACAGATACGCAGTATTTT,CASSAPADTDTQYF
-,TRBV19,few,TRBJ1-1,TGTGCCAGTACCCCTTGGTCTGGGGGGCACACTGAAGCTTTCTTT,CASTPWSGGHTEAFF
TRBD1,TRBV2,many,TRBJ2-7,TGTGCCAGCAAACAGGGGTTTTCCTACGAGCAGTACTTC,CASKQGFSYEQYF
-,TRBV27,many,TRBJ2-3,TGTGCCAGCAGTCATCCCACAGATACGCAGTATTTT,CASSHPTDTQYF
TRBD2,TRBV25-1,-,TRBJ2-3,TGTGCCAGCAGTGCAAGGCGGGGGGTACCAGATACGCAGTATTTT,CASSARRGVPDTQYF
-,TRBV7-2,-,TRBJ2-7,TGTGCCAGCAGCTTATTCTGGGGGGCGGGTGGCAACGAGCAGTACTTC,CASSLFWGAGGNEQYF
-,TRBV24-1,-,TRBJ2-2,TGTGCCACCATGCTCGGGACTGCGAACACCGGGGAGCTGTTTTTT,CATMLGTANTGELFF
-,TRBV6-5,few,TRBJ2-1,TGTGCCAGCGGGGACTCCTACCATGAGCAGTTCTTC,CASGDSYHEQFF
-,TRBV3-1,few,TRBJ2-3,TGTGCCAGCAGCCCAAGGAGGAGGGATACGCAGTATTTT,CASSPRRRDTQYF
TRBD1,TRBV10-3,few,TRBJ2-5,TGTGCCTCGCGAGGACAGGCGGGAGAGACCCAGTACTTC,CASRGQAGETQYF
-,TRBV5-6,many,TRBJ2-6,TGTGCCAGCAGCCCAAACCATAGCTCTGGGGCCAACGTCCTGACTTTC,CASSPNHSSGANVLTF
-,TRBV6-1,-,TRBJ1-4,TGTGCCAGCAGACTGGACAGCCTTAATGAAAAACTGTTTTTT,CASRLDSLNEKLFF
-,TRBV20-1,-,TRBJ1-1,TGCAGTATACGATCCCTGTGGGACACGACCTTACCTGAAGCTTTCTTT,CSIRSLWDTTLPEAFF
TRBD1,TRBV2,few,TRBJ2-7,TGTGCCAGCAGCCCGACAGGGGGCAGAGTTGGGGTCCACGAGCAGTACTTC,CASSPTGGRVGVHEQYF
TRBD1,TRBV5-1,many,TRBJ2-1,TGCGCCAGCAGCTTGGTGGGCAGGGGGAATGAGCAGTTCTTC,CASSLVGRGNEQFF
TRBD1,TRBV11-2,many,TRBJ2-7,TGTGCCAGCAGCTACCTAGGACAGGCTCCCTACTTC,CASSYLGQAPYF
-,TRBV20-1,-,TRBJ2-2,TGCAGTGCTCTCCTCGGGTCTATGGGGACCGGGGAGCTGTTTTTT,CSALLGSMGTGELFF
-,TRBV7-2,few,TRBJ2-5,TGTGCCAGCAGCTTTGGACGGGGAGCAGAGACCCAGTACTTC,CASSFGRGAETQYF
TRBD2,TRBV10-3,many,TRBJ2-3,TGTGCCACCAGTAGCGGGGGGCGAAAGATTAGCACAGATACGCAGTATTTT,CATSSGGRKISTDTQYF
-,TRBV28,few,TRBJ2-7,TGTGCCAGCAGTTTACCGCCGTCTGCGGGCACTTCCTACGAGCAGTACTTC,CASSLPPSAGTSYEQYF
-,TRBV6-2/TRBV6-3,-,TRBJ2-7,TGTGCCAGCAGTTACGTTAACAGGGACGAGCAGTACTTC,CASSYVNRDEQYF
-,TRBV29-1,few,TRBJ1-1,TGCAGCGTCGTAATAGGGGCCAGTACTGAAGCTTTCTTT,CSVVIGASTEAFF
-,TRBV6-2/TRBV6-3,many,TRBJ2-7,TGTGCCAGCAGTTCCCCCGGGGAATACGAGCAGTACTTC,CASSSPGEYEQYF
-,TRBV5-1,-,TRBJ2-4,TGCGCCAGCAGCTTGGGACGAGAGATAGCCAAAAACATTCAGTACTTC,CASSLGREIAKNIQYF
TRBD1,TRBV7-9,-,TRBJ2-5,TGTGCCAGCAGCCCATACCGACAGGGGTTGGAGACCCAGTACTTC,CASSPYRQGLETQYF
TRBD1,TRBV5-1,few,TRBJ1-6,TGCGCCAGCAGCAGAGACAGGGGACTAAATAATTCACCCCTCCACTTT,CASSRDRGLNNSPLHF
TRBD2,TRBV27,-,TRBJ2-1,TGTGCCAGCTCGGGGGGACCAAGCCGGAATGAGCAGTTCTTC,CASSGGPSRNEQFF
TRBD1,TRBV28,few,TRBJ2-3,TGTGCCAGCAGTTTATCCGGGACAGGGGGCTGGGCAGATACGCAGTATTTT,CASSLSGTGGWADTQYF
-,TRBV11-2,few,TRBJ2-1,TGTGCCAGCAGTGAGGGGGTTGTGGGGTTCGGTGAGCAGTTCTTC,CASSEGVVGFGEQFF
-,TRBV18,few,TRBJ1-4,TGTGCCAGCTCACGGGACCTCACTGAAAAACTGTTTTTT,CASSRDLTEKLFF
-,TRBV5-1,-,TRBJ2-3,TGCGCCAGCAGCTTGAACGGGGGACCCACAGATACGCAGTATTTT,CASSLNGGPTDTQYF
-,TRBV3-1,-,TRBJ2-7,TGTGCCAGCCAAACCGCAGGGAAAAAGCAGTACTTC,CASQTAGKKQYF
TRBD1,TRBV5-6,-,TRBJ2-7,TGTGCCAGCAGCACCGGGACAGGGTGGTACGAGCAGTACTTC,CASSTGTGWYEQYF
TRBD1,TRBV5-1,many,TRBJ2-7,TGCGCCAGCAGCTGGACAGGGATCGGCAACGAGCAGTACTTC,CASSWTGIGNEQYF
-,TRBV5-1,many,TRBJ2-3,TGCGCCAGCAGCGTAGCGCCAGAAACAGATACGCAGTATTTT,CASSVAPETDTQYF
TRBD2,TRBV24-1,few,TRBJ2-3,TGTGCCACCAGTCTAGCGGGATTCACAGATACGCAGTATTTT,CATSLAGFTDTQYF
-,TRBV12-3/TRBV12-4,-,TRBJ1-6,TGTGCCAGCAGTTTAGGGCCAGGGCCCAATTCACCCCTCCACTTT,CASSLGPGPNSPLHF
-,TRBV4-2,-,TRBJ2-6,TGTGCCAGCAGCCAAGATCCCGGGGCAGGGCCTGGGGCCAACGTCCTGACTTTC,CASSQDPGAGPGANVLTF
-,TRBV6-1,-,TRBJ2-3,TGTGCCAGCAGCGCTGCACAGGGGACACGGGAGACGCAGTATTTT,CASSAAQGTRETQYF
TRBD2,TRBV4-3,few,TRBJ2-7,TGCGCCAGCAGCCAGCTCCTAGCGGGGGGCGGCTCCTACGAGCAGTACTTC,CASSQLLAGGGSYEQYF
TRBD1,TRBV11-2,-,TRBJ2-3,TGTGCCAGCAGCTCAGTCTCGACAGGGGGCACAGATACGCAGTATTTT,CASSSVSTGGTDTQYF
-,TRBV29-1,-,TRBJ2-1,TGCAGCGTTGAAGGCGGGGATTCCTACAATGAGCAGTTCTTC,CSVEGGDSYNEQFF
-,TRBV19,few,TRBJ2-2,TGTGCCAGTATTGGGGGAGAAATCGGGACCGGGGAGCTGTTTTTT,CASIGGEIGTGELFF
-,TRBV28,few,TRBJ2-7,TGTGCCAGCAGGGGGGATGCCTACGAGCAGTACTTC,CASRGDAYEQYF
-,TRBV15,-,TRBJ2-7,TGTGCCACCAGCAGTTTGGACAGTGGTTACGAGCAGTACTTC,CATSSLDSGYEQYF
-,TRBV24-1,many,TRBJ2-1,TGTGCCACCAGTGATTCGGCGGTCCCTATGAGCGGGACATACAATGAGCAGTTCTTC,CATSDSAVPMSGTYNEQFF
-,TRBV5-1,many,TRBJ2-7,TGCGCCAGCAGCTTGGCCTGGAGTTACGAGCAGTACTTC,CASSLAWSYEQYF
TRBD2,TRBV10-3,few,TRBJ2-1,TGTGCCATCAGTGAGCGGACTAGCGGGTACAATGAGCAGTTCTTC,CAISERTSGYNEQFF